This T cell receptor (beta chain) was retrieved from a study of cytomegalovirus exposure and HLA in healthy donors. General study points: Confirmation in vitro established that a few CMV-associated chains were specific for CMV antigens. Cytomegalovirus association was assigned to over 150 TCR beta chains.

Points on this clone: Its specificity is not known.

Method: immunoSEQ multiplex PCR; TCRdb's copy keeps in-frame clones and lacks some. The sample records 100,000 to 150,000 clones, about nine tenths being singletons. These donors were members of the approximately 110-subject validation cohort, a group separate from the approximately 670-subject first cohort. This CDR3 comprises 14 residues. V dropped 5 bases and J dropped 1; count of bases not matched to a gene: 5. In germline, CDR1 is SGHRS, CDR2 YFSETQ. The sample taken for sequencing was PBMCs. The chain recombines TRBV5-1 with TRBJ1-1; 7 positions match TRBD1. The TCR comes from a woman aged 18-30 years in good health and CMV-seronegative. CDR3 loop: CASRNPGGNTEAFF. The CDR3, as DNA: TGCGCCAGCAGAAACCCAGGGGGGAACACTGAAGCTTTCTTT.